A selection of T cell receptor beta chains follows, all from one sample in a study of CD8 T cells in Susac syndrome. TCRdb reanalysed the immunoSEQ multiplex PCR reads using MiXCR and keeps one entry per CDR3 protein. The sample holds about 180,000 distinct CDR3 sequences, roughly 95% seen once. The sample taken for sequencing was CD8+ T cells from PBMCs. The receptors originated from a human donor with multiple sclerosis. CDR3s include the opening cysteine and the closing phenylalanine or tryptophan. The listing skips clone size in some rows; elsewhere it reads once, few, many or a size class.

CDR3aa: CASSPTTGTGANVLTF; j_gene: TRBJ2-6; v_gene: TRBV5-6; abundance: .
CDR3aa: CSARGRTSADNEQFF; j_gene: TRBJ2-1; v_gene: TRBV20-1; abundance: .
CDR3aa: CASSLVELRGYTF; j_gene: TRBJ1-2; v_gene: TRBV7-9; abundance: .
CDR3aa: CAWSGAHYGYTF; j_gene: TRBJ1-2; v_gene: TRBV30; abundance: .
CDR3aa: CATSRGTGHSNQPQHF; j_gene: TRBJ1-5; v_gene: TRBV15; abundance: .
CDR3aa: CASSQDLSSYEQYF; j_gene: TRBJ2-7; v_gene: TRBV4-1; abundance: .
CDR3aa: CASSLNPKQGVSTDTQYF; j_gene: TRBJ2-3; v_gene: TRBV9; abundance: .
CDR3aa: CASSQEVYRGRPANTGELFF; j_gene: TRBJ2-2; v_gene: TRBV3-1; abundance: .
CDR3aa: CASSVGGPYNEQFF; j_gene: TRBJ2-1; v_gene: TRBV6-1; abundance: once
CDR3aa: CASSLLVGLANEQFF; j_gene: TRBJ2-1; v_gene: TRBV27; abundance: .
CDR3aa: CASGLVTGATGQPQHF; j_gene: TRBJ1-5; v_gene: TRBV12-5; abundance: .
CDR3aa: CASEGQGYTGELFF; j_gene: TRBJ2-2; v_gene: TRBV4-1; abundance: .
CDR3aa: CASSLSPLDTEAFF; j_gene: TRBJ1-1; v_gene: TRBV5-4; abundance: .
CDR3aa: CASSTRGGYEQYF; j_gene: TRBJ2-7; v_gene: TRBV5-1; abundance: .
CDR3aa: CASSLRDRPFEQYF; j_gene: TRBJ2-7; v_gene: TRBV5-6; abundance: .
CDR3aa: CSVVEHSGYTF; j_gene: TRBJ1-2; v_gene: TRBV29-1; abundance: .
CDR3aa: CASSPPSGPETQYF; j_gene: TRBJ2-5; v_gene: TRBV28; abundance: .
CDR3aa: CASSQDPGNTIYF; j_gene: TRBJ1-3; v_gene: TRBV4-1; abundance: .
CDR3aa: CASSVGWTANTGELFF; j_gene: TRBJ2-2; v_gene: TRBV9; abundance: once
CDR3aa: CASSLALAGWIYEQYF; j_gene: TRBJ2-7; v_gene: TRBV7-2; abundance: .
CDR3aa: CASSERDRDADTQYF; j_gene: TRBJ2-3; v_gene: TRBV2; abundance: .
CDR3aa: CASSLGGNWGYTF; j_gene: TRBJ1-2; v_gene: TRBV27; abundance: .
CDR3aa: CASSTLNQANYGYTF; j_gene: TRBJ1-2; v_gene: TRBV13; abundance: .
CDR3aa: CASSQGTGEQYF; j_gene: TRBJ2-7; v_gene: TRBV4-1; abundance: .
CDR3aa: CASSPLVGPADSPNTGELFF; j_gene: TRBJ2-2; v_gene: TRBV18; abundance: .
CDR3aa: CAISDPGLAGYNEQFF; j_gene: TRBJ2-1; v_gene: TRBV10-3; abundance: .
CDR3aa: CASSLVGGPSEQYF; j_gene: TRBJ2-7; v_gene: TRBV28; abundance: .
CDR3aa: CASSTLRVVGETQYF; j_gene: TRBJ2-5; v_gene: TRBV7-9; abundance: .
CDR3aa: CASSLGRSGEQYF; j_gene: TRBJ2-7; v_gene: TRBV27; abundance: .
CDR3aa: CATSDFPGSGELFF; j_gene: TRBJ2-2; v_gene: TRBV24-1; abundance: .
CDR3aa: CASSVYEGINYGYTF; j_gene: TRBJ1-2; v_gene: TRBV9; abundance: .
CDR3aa: CSARDGVFSGNTIYF; j_gene: TRBJ1-3; v_gene: TRBV20-1; abundance: .
CDR3aa: CASRDGGQSSTDTQYF; j_gene: TRBJ2-3; v_gene: TRBV2; abundance: .
CDR3aa: CASSDTGGRHYNEQFF; j_gene: TRBJ2-1; v_gene: TRBV7-9; abundance: .
CDR3aa: CASSEETGVNQPQHF; j_gene: TRBJ1-5; v_gene: TRBV2; abundance: .
CDR3aa: CASSPRVGRSDTQYF; j_gene: TRBJ2-3; v_gene: TRBV27; abundance: .
CDR3aa: CASGFEGPNYGYTF; j_gene: TRBJ1-2; v_gene: TRBV9; abundance: .
CDR3aa: CASSQGQRVAGGFGEQYF; j_gene: TRBJ2-7; v_gene: TRBV28; abundance: .
CDR3aa: CSARGLGIGYEQYF; j_gene: TRBJ2-7; v_gene: TRBV20-1; abundance: .
CDR3aa: CASSQDLSGTGAYEQYF; j_gene: TRBJ2-7; v_gene: TRBV7-9; abundance: .
CDR3aa: CASSPTRPDNEQFF; j_gene: TRBJ2-1; v_gene: TRBV18; abundance: .
CDR3aa: CASSFGGVNEAFF; j_gene: TRBJ1-1; v_gene: TRBV5-1; abundance: .
CDR3aa: CSGVMEGDEQFF; j_gene: TRBJ2-1; v_gene: TRBV20-1; abundance: .
CDR3aa: CSAKSSGNTGELFF; j_gene: TRBJ2-2; v_gene: TRBV29-1; abundance: .
CDR3aa: CASSERQVNTEAFF; j_gene: TRBJ1-1; v_gene: TRBV2; abundance: once
CDR3aa: CASSLVSGGFTDTQYF; j_gene: TRBJ2-3; v_gene: TRBV7-2; abundance: .
CDR3aa: CSAPGGGETQYF; j_gene: TRBJ2-5; v_gene: TRBV20-1; abundance: .
CDR3aa: CSVGSGTTYEQYF; j_gene: TRBJ2-7; v_gene: TRBV29-1; abundance: once
CDR3aa: CASSQDTGIGSYNEQFF; j_gene: TRBJ2-1; v_gene: TRBV3-1; abundance: .
CDR3aa: CASSDLVRLAGGGDTQYF; j_gene: TRBJ2-3; v_gene: TRBV2; abundance: .
CDR3aa: CASSGTSIGEQFF; j_gene: TRBJ2-1; v_gene: TRBV27; abundance: .
CDR3aa: CASSQWTGGAEQYF; j_gene: TRBJ2-7; v_gene: TRBV4-1; abundance: .